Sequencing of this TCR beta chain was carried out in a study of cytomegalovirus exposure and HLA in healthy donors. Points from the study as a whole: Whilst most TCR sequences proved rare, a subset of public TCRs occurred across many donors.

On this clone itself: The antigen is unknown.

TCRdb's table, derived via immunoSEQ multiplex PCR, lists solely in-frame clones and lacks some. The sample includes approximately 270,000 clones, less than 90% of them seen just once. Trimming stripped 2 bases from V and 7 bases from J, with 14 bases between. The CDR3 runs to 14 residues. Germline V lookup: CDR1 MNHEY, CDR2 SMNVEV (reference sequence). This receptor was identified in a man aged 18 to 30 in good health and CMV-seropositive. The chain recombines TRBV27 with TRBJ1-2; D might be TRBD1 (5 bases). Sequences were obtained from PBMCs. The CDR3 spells CASSLGAGTFGYTF. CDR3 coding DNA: TGTGCCAGCAGTTTAGGGGCAGGGACCTTTGGCTACACCTTC.